The 25 T cell receptor beta chains below were found in one sample sequenced in a study of cytomegalovirus exposure and HLA in healthy donors. The protocol was immunoSEQ multiplex PCR, while the TCRdb copy is restricted to in-frame clones and leaves out a portion. The table has about 200,000 clones, roughly 84% seen once; the top ten hold approximately 2%. The source material was PBMCs. The receptors were gathered from a woman under 30 in good health and CMV-seropositive.

In DNA, the CDR3 is TGTGCCAGCAGTTTCGGGACAGGATTAATGTCAGCAGATACGCAGTATTTT. Translating gives CASSFGTGLMSADTQYF. J is TRBJ2-3 and V is TRBV27; 8 bases are a match to TRBD1. CDR1 and CDR2 from the germline V gene are MNHEY and SMNVEV (reference sequence). J was trimmed by 4 bases and V by 3 bases; bases with no gene match: 12. The CDR3 length is 17 residues.

This sequence joins TRBV30 and TRBJ1-1; 8 nucleotides line up with TRBD1. Trimming took 4 bases from V and 8 from J; bases not matched to a gene: 3. Germline V gene data show CDR1 as GTSNPN and CDR2 as SVGIG (reference sequence). The CDR3 loop spans 11 amino acids. The CDR3 sequence: CAWNPGGEAFF. CDR3 coding DNA: TGTGCCTGGAACCCAGGGGGCGAAGCTTTCTTT.

This CDR3 reads CASSFTGQGSKFAGYTF. The CDR3 DNA sequence: TGTGCCAGCAGTTTTACGGGACAGGGAAGTAAGTTCGCTGGCTACACCTTC. This chain connects TRBV7-2 to TRBJ1-2, with 9 bases lining up with TRBD1. J gave up 7 bases and V 6 bases, and 18 bases lay outside the gene matches. This CDR3 has 17 amino acids. From germline, CDR1 is SGHTA and CDR2 FQGNSA.

The rearrangement joins TRBV29-1 to TRBJ2-7, with 12 bases matching TRBD2. With V trimmed by 7 bases and J by 0 bases, 1 base remained unmatched. CDR3 length: 13 amino acids. CDR1 and CDR2 from the germline V gene are SQVTM and ANQGSEA. The chain's CDR3 is CSGTSGASYEQYF. CDR3 nucleotides: TGCAGCGGGACTAGCGGGGCCTCCTACGAGCAGTACTTC.

The chain links TRBV5-1 to TRBJ2-1; D perhaps matches TRBD1 (6 bases). V gave up 0 bases and J gave up 4 bases, with 11 bases separating them. This CDR3 contains 15 residues. Germline-derived CDR1 and CDR2 are SGHRS and YFSETQ. Here the CDR3 reads CASSLALGGYNEQFF. DNA of the CDR3: TGCGCCAGCAGCTTGGCACTAGGGGGATACAATGAGCAGTTCTTC.

The J gene is TRBJ1-5, the V gene TRBV28; a possible D gene is TRBD1 (6 bases). Trimming left V 7 bases short and J 1 base short, with 17 bases between. The length of the CDR3 is 16 residues. CDR1 MDHEN and CDR2 SYDVKM come from the germline V gene. CDR3 in amino acids: CASTARGGGSNQPQHF. The DNA of the CDR3 is TGTGCCAGCACTGCCAGGGGAGGGGGAAGCAATCAGCCCCAGCATTTT.

The chain is built from TRBV28 and TRBJ1-4; a possible D gene is TRBD1 (5 bases). The germline gives CDR1 MDHEN, CDR2 SYDVKM. Trimming took off 7 bases at V and 3 bases at J, with 12 bases between the two ends. This CDR3 has 14 amino acids. As DNA, the CDR3 is TGTGCCAGCACAGTGGTAGGGGCTAATGAAAAACTGTTTTTT. This codes for CASTVVGANEKLFF.

The chain carries TRBV5-5 and TRBJ2-7, with 7 nucleotides matching TRBD2. The CDR3 sequence is 14 residues long. CDR1 is SGHKS and CDR2 is YYEKEE in the germline V gene (reference sequence). J lost 6 bases, V lost 4 bases, and 10 bases had no gene match. For the CDR3, the DNA is TGTGCCAGCAGCCCGTGGCAGCGGGAAGGCGAGCAGTACTTC. Translating gives CASSPWQREGEQYF.

This clone was observed a handful of times. This chain links TRBV6-5 with TRBJ2-2; D gene ambiguous. The CDR3 extends over 15 amino acids. Germline lookup yields CDR1 MNHEY and CDR2 SVGAGI. V was trimmed by 5 bases and J by 0 bases, leaving 10 bases between them. The CDR3: CASSQVQPNTGELFF. CDR3 in DNA: TGTGCCAGCAGTCAGGTACAGCCGAACACCGGGGAGCTGTTTTTT.

V is TRBV29-1 and J is TRBJ2-1; 7 positions agree with TRBD2. V gave up 4 bases and J gave up 2 bases; unmatched junction bases: 14. In germline, CDR1 is SQVTM, CDR2 ANQGSEA. This CDR3 is built from 17 residues. The DNA of the CDR3 is TGCAGCGTTGTTGATGGGGCCATAGCGGGTGCCTACAATGAGCAGTTCTTC. This sequence encodes CSVVDGAIAGAYNEQFF.

The chain combines TRBV27 with TRBJ2-1, with D possibly TRBD1 on 6 matching bases. The CDR3 totals 15 residues. CDR1 MNHEY and CDR2 SMNVEV come from the germline V gene (reference sequence). V lost 1 base to trimming and J lost 4 bases, with 11 bases between them. DNA of the CDR3: TGTGCCAGCAGTTTATGGGCAGGGGAGTACAATGAGCAGTTCTTC. Translating gives CASSLWAGEYNEQFF.

J is TRBJ2-3 and V is TRBV19, with 12 bases matching TRBD2. V dropped 6 bases and J dropped 6; count of bases not matched to a gene: 7. CDR3 length: 15 amino acids. The germline V gene encodes CDR1 LNHDA and CDR2 SQIVND (reference sequence). The CDR3 protein is CASSKLAGGGDTQYF. The CDR3 bases are TGTGCCAGTAGCAAACTAGCGGGAGGAGGTGATACGCAGTATTTT.

Comment on this clone: Sequence at one end of the junction differs from germline and may be a read error. The genes are TRBV19 and TRBJ1-5; a possible D gene is TRBD1 (6 bases). The CDR3 is made up of 10 amino acids. Germline assignment: CDR1 LNHDA and CDR2 SQIVND (reference sequence). CDR3 coding DNA: TGTGCCAGTATTCCATCCGGGACAACTTTT. Translating gives CASIPSGTTF.

This chain uses TRBV2 with TRBJ2-3, with D hard to call. Trimming left V 6 bases short and J 2 bases short, with 6 bases between. From germline, CDR1 is SNHLY and CDR2 FYNNEI. The CDR3 runs to 12 residues. In DNA form, the CDR3 reads TGTGCCAGCAGCGAGAACACAGATACGCAGTATTTT. Its translation: CASSENTDTQYF.

The chain employs TRBV7-8 and TRBJ1-5; 7 bases map to TRBD1. The CDR3 contains 15 residues. Germline CDR1 is SGHVS and CDR2 is FQNEAQ. With V trimmed by 5 bases and J by 4 bases, 8 bases remained unmatched. The CDR3 sequence is CASSGHRGRNQPQHF. The CDR3 DNA reads TGTGCCAGCAGCGGCCACAGGGGAAGGAATCAGCCCCAGCATTTT.

The chain combines TRBV27 with TRBJ1-3, with D tentatively TRBD1 (6 bases). The CDR3 sequence is 18 residues long. From germline, CDR1 is MNHEY and CDR2 SMNVEV (reference sequence). V lost 7 bases and J lost 0, with 22 bases in between. The CDR3 protein is CASTTTGGRISSGNTIYF. In DNA form, the CDR3 reads TGTGCCAGCACTACGACGGGGGGGCGAATTAGCTCTGGAAACACCATATATTTT.

The chain carries TRBV5-8 and TRBJ2-7, with 12 bases identical to TRBD2. Trimming cost V 4 bases and J 5 bases; bases outside gene matches: 10. Germline CDR1 SGHTS, CDR2 YDEGEE. CDR3 length: 16 residues. CDR3: CASSGPSGRAGHEQYF. CDR3 nucleotides: TGTGCCAGCAGCGGACCTAGCGGGAGGGCCGGCCACGAGCAGTACTTC.

CDR3 loop: CASSQEAPDGRQYF. CDR3 coding DNA: TGTGCCAGCAGCCAAGAGGCCCCAGATGGGAGGCAGTACTTC. The chain joins TRBV14 to TRBJ2-7; a weak D match, TRBD2 (5 bases). This CDR3 is 14 amino acids long. Between the trimmed V and J ends, which lost 0 bases and 9 bases, there was a span of 15 bases. Germline V gene lookup returns CDR1 SGHDN and CDR2 FVKESK.

The rearrangement joins TRBV5-5 to TRBJ2-7; no clear D. The CDR3 is made up of 15 amino acids. Germline values: CDR1 SGHKS, CDR2 YYEKEE (reference sequence). Trimming left V 0 bases short and J 0 bases short, with 10 bases between. The CDR3 region is CASSLVSQHSYEQYF. The DNA of the CDR3 is TGTGCCAGCAGCTTGGTGTCACAGCACTCCTACGAGCAGTACTTC.

In this sample, this clone turned up once. The CDR3, as DNA: TGTGCCATCAGTCCAGGGGAGCTTCAGCCCCAGCATTTT. It is translated as CAISPGELQPQHF. This chain connects TRBV10-3 to TRBJ1-5, with TRBD1 as a possible D gene (6 bases). This CDR3 has 13 residues. Germline loops: CDR1 ENHRY, CDR2 SYGVKD. V dropped 5 bases and J dropped 6 bases, with 11 bases sitting between them.

The gene calls are TRBV25-1 and TRBJ1-1, with 7 bases identical to TRBD1. CDR1 and CDR2 from the germline V gene are MGHDK and SYGVNS. The CDR3 totals 13 residues. With V trimmed by 6 bases and J by 4 bases, 5 bases remained unmatched. This CDR3 is CASSHRGGTEAFF. CDR3 nucleotide sequence: TGTGCCAGCAGCCACAGGGGAGGCACTGAAGCTTTCTTT.

This rearrangement joins TRBV28 to TRBJ1-3; no reliable D call. Germline V gives CDR1 MDHEN, CDR2 SYDVKM. The CDR3 runs to 14 residues. V lost 2 bases to trimming and J lost 1 base, with 6 bases between them. This CDR3 reads CASSLGRSGNTIYF. The CDR3 DNA follows: TGTGCCAGCAGTTTAGGCAGATCTGGAAACACCATATATTTT.

The CDR3 here is CSVVWPDSGNTIYF. As DNA, the CDR3 is TGCAGCGTTGTTTGGCCAGATTCTGGAAACACCATATATTTT. V is TRBV29-1 and J is TRBJ1-3; D not certain. Trimming stripped 4 bases from V and 1 base from J, with 11 bases between. The CDR3 has 14 amino acids. Germline V CDR1 and CDR2: SQVTM, ANQGSEA.

This clone was counted once. V gene TRBV6-1 combines with J gene TRBJ1-5; maybe TRBD1 (5 bases). The V gene's germline CDR1 is MNHNS and CDR2 SASEGT. The CDR3 loop spans 15 amino acids. The V and J ends lost 5 bases and 1 base respectively, with 12 bases between them. The CDR3: CASSTSRGSNQPQHF. CDR3 bases: TGTGCCAGCAGTACCTCCCGGGGGAGCAATCAGCCCCAGCATTTT.

In nucleotides, the CDR3 is TGCGCCAGCAGGGCTAGACTAGACGGTGAGCAGTTCTTC. Translated: CASRARLDGEQFF. The chain carries TRBV5-1 and TRBJ2-1; a weak D match, TRBD2 (6 bases). Trimming removed 5 bases from V and 9 bases from J, with 15 bases in between. From germline, CDR1 is SGHRS and CDR2 YFSETQ. CDR3 length: 13 residues.